This TCR beta chain was sequenced for a study of T cell clusters in autoimmune cytopenias. TRB was amplified from about 260 ng of peripheral blood genomic DNA per sample. Its frequency marks this clonotype as medium-sized (0.01 to 0.1%). TRB rearrangements were amplified by touch-down multiplex PCR with mixed TRB-A/B primers. For each CDR3 protein, TCRdb gives one entry from its re-call of the multiplex PCR reads, without DNA. The sample totals thousands of distinct CDR3 sequences. The germline gives CDR1 LNHDA, CDR2 SQIVND (reference sequence). This CDR3 spans 19 amino acids. Sequenced sample: peripheral blood. The receptor comes from a human donor with an autoimmune cytopenia or autoimmune hepatitis (not recorded which). The V and J genes are TRBV19 and TRBJ2-5; TCRdb indicates TRBD2, and absent DNA this call remains unverified. The CDR3 here is CASSMKGLAGGLYQETQYF. Full variable domain (rest looked up from reference TRBV19 and TRBJ2-5): DGGITQSPKYLFRKEGQNVTLSCEQNLNHDAMYWYRQDPGQGLRLIYYSQIVNDFQKGDIAEGYSVSREKKESFPLTVTSAQKNPTAFYLCASSMKGLAGGLYQETQYFGPGTRLLVL.